This TCR beta chain was recovered during a study of T cell responses to AZD1222 COVID-19 vaccine (dated by TCRdb to the early 2020s). Describing the broader study: AZD1222 recipients whose second dose came at about 4 weeks and those whose second dose came at about 12 weeks were combined into one group, since spike-specific TCR depth and breadth did not differ between the two schedules. TCR sequencing was performed for 230 to 250 trial participants, of whom around 200 were given two doses of AZD1222 and about 25 were given two doses of MenACWY control vaccine. Trial participants were enrolled into age subgroups of 18-55, 56-69 and 70-plus years, which contained approximately 150, 28 and 58 TCR-sequenced participants, respectively.

From the germline V gene, CDR1 is SNHLY and CDR2 is FYNNEI. The junction shows trimming of 6 bases on V and 6 bases on J, plus 11 bases between the germline ends. Including the terminal cysteine and phenylalanine, the CDR3 comprises 13 residues. Only CDR3 DNA is held: 39 bases, read in frame from base 1. A few counts support this clone. Its specific antigen is unknown. Nothing much larger sits one base from this clone, and base qualities are not available. The intended sense of this specimen's time point label: baseline before first vaccination. Samples from vaccinated people were obtained from the UK trials COV001 and COV002, which included a single-blind randomized controlled phase 2/3 trial of AZD1222 (ChAdOx1 nCoV-19) in healthy adults. For TCRbeta chain sequencing, PBMC samples were collected from trial participants at day 0 and at day 28 after the second dose. Broad study findings and their caveats: In the small 56-69-year group, the increase in depth fell short of significance, most likely because of low power. After two AZD1222 doses, both the breadth and the depth of spike-specific TCRs were significantly higher than at day 0 and than in MenACWY recipients. Nearly half of unique spike-specific TCRs reportedly recognized epitopes outside regions mutated in the B.1.351 and B.1.1.7 variants. The vaccine-associated CD4 TCRs covered the entire spike protein, and the dominant responses fell in regions 160-218 and 743-854. Participants were mostly white British, with more females than males. The authors suggested clonal diversity may have been underestimated. Conclusions about previously exposed vaccinees are limited because only six or seven AZD1222 recipients were SARS-CoV-2 seropositive at baseline. Because no samples from the day 14 peak response were available, repertoires could be characterized only after the peak T cell response.

The CDR3 regions of human TCRbeta chains were analyzed by immunosequencing. From the authors' description of their analysis: Repertoire TCRs were matched against a reference library of SARS-CoV-2-specific TCRs generated with the MIRA antigen-specificity platform. Breadth was defined as the fraction of unique TCRs that were SARS-CoV-2-associated, and depth was defined as the fraction of total T cells that were SARS-CoV-2-associated. Using the MIRA data, every spike-specific TCR was mapped to the spike region that the TCR reacted to and assigned to either a CD4 or a CD8 class. Log10-transformed breadth and depth values were compared by one-way ANOVA with Sidak's multiple comparisons tests. TCRdb's version of the immuneACCESS table is confined to in-frame rearrangements and falls short of the full clone set. An unresolved V gene accounts for under half of the shortfall where checked; the remainder is of unknown origin. D and trimming come from the DNA, and the V and J calls and clone size come from that table. Counted in this sample were 130,000 or so clones; over 75% of them appeared once. Approximately 7.6% of the sample goes to the ten largest clones.

This receptor was identified in an adult in good health. The sequencing used peripheral blood, collected on day 0 of AZD1222 vaccination. The V and J genes are TRBV2 and TRBJ1-4; TRBD1 is a weak D gene call, 6 bases matching. The CDR3 region has the sequence CASRRGADEKLFF. Here is the DNA: TGTGCCAGCAGGAGGGGGGCGGATGAAAAACTGTTTTTT.